Below are 24 T cell receptor beta chains sequenced from a single sample in a study of immune heterogeneity within non-small cell lung tumors. Template material for each sample was around 560 ng of bulk tumor genomic DNA. Surgeons took several biopsies per primary tumor, spaced far apart, during surgery. Each patient presented with untreated, newly diagnosed non-small cell lung cancer and received curative surgery. Amplification of the TCR beta CDR3 was achieved through multiplex PCR with 32 V and 13 J primers. TCRdb analysed the multiplex PCR reads with MiXCR anew, one entry per CDR3 protein. The data contain under 4,500 distinct CDR3 sequences, about 27% of them singletons. Sequencing was carried out using lung tumor tissue. These TCRs come from a man aged 60-69 years with non-small cell lung cancer.

By frequency in the sample, this clonotype is medium-sized. The V and J genes are TRBV7-9 and TRBJ2-1, with TRBD2 matching over 13 bases. The CDR3 contains 17 residues. Unmatched junction bases numbered 8, after V lost 4 bases and J lost 5 bases. Germline CDR1 and CDR2: SEHNR and FQNEAQ (reference sequence). The CDR3 DNA is TGTGCCAGCAGCTCGGACGCGGGGACTAGCGGGAACAATGAGCAGTTCTTC. Translated, it gives CASSSDAGTSGNNEQFF.

This clonotype rates as medium-sized. CDR3 protein: CASSEVTGEAFF. DNA for the CDR3: TGTGCCAGCAGTGAAGTGACAGGGGAAGCTTTCTTT. The V gene is TRBV6-1, the J gene TRBJ1-1, with 7 nucleotides matching TRBD1. V gave up 1 base and J gave up 8 bases; unmatched junction bases: 1. Germline CDR1 reads MNHNS; CDR2 reads SASEGT. This CDR3 is built from 12 residues.

This clonotype rates as medium-sized. J is TRBJ2-3 and V is TRBV11-2, with 10 bases that match TRBD2. V lost 2 bases to trimming and J lost 0 bases; unmatched junction nucleotides: 8. The CDR3 runs to 18 residues. CDR1 SGHAT and CDR2 FQNNGV come from the germline V gene. This chain's CDR3 is CASSLRTSGTTSTDTQYF. CDR3 sequence (DNA): TGTGCCAGCAGCTTAAGAACTAGCGGGACCACTAGCACAGATACGCAGTATTTT.

The rearrangement links TRBV19 to TRBJ2-2; the match to TRBD1 covers 9 bases. The germline V gene has CDR1 LNHDA and CDR2 SQIVND (reference sequence). The junction had 6 bases not matched to a gene; V was cut back by 6 bases and J by 4 bases. The CDR3 totals 15 residues. The CDR3 region is CASRTTGGATGELFF. CDR3 DNA sequence: TGTGCCAGTAGAACGACAGGGGGGGCCACCGGGGAGCTGTTTTTT.

By proportion, this clonotype is medium-sized. V and J are TRBV7-2 and TRBJ1-5; D not certain. Germline V gives CDR1 SGHTA, CDR2 FQGNSA. There are 13 residues in the CDR3. V lost 1 base, J lost 7 bases, and 8 bases lay in between. The CDR3, as DNA: TGTGCCAGCAGCTTAGAGTCGGGACAGCCCCAGCATTTT. This translates into CASSLESGQPQHF.

This clonotype is medium-sized (0.01 to 0.1%) by share. The chain links TRBV6-1 to TRBJ1-3; D ambiguous. The germline V gene has CDR1 MNHNS and CDR2 SASEGT. The V gene lost 5 bases and the J gene lost 0 bases, with 17 bases spanning the gap. The CDR3 has 17 residues. This CDR3 is CASSYGKSLYSGNTIYF. For the CDR3, the DNA is TGTGCCAGCAGTTATGGAAAGTCCTTATACTCTGGAAACACCATATATTTT.

This clonotype has only a few counts. The chain recombines TRBV7-9 with TRBJ2-4; 12 bases are a match to TRBD2. V shed 2 bases and J 0 bases; nucleotides not matched to a gene: 5. The germline V gene encodes CDR1 SEHNR and CDR2 FQNEAQ (reference sequence). This CDR3 is built from 18 residues. Written as DNA, the CDR3 is TGTGCCAGCAGCTTACGGACTAGCGGGACTAGAGCCAAAAACATTCAGTACTTC. Protein: CASSLRTSGTRAKNIQYF.

This clonotype was detected only a few times. A much larger clone sits a single nucleotide away, making a read error possible. The chain carries TRBV7-7 and TRBJ1-1; 9 nucleotides match TRBD1. Per the germline V gene, CDR1 is SSHAT and CDR2 is FNYEAQ (reference sequence). This CDR3 has 14 residues. CDR3: CASRPTGGWTEAFF. CDR3 in DNA: TGTGCTAGCAGACCAACAGGGGGCTGGACTGAAGCTTTCTTT.

By its share, this clonotype is large. The V and J genes are TRBV5-1 and TRBJ2-2, with TRBD1 matching over 7 bases. The trim removed 5 bases at V and 6 bases at J, leaving 4 bases unmatched. Per germline, CDR1 SGHRS and CDR2 YFSETQ. There are 13 residues in the CDR3. In nucleotides, the CDR3 is TGCGCCAGCAGAATCCAGGGGGCCGGGGAGCTGTTTTTT. Protein: CASRIQGAGELFF.

This clonotype qualifies as medium-sized. The J gene is TRBJ2-3, the V gene TRBV6-1; TRBD2 agrees at 9 bases. After removal of 6 bases from V and 0 bases from J, the junction contained 16 bases not matched to a gene. Germline V CDR1 and CDR2: MNHNS, SASEGT. The length of the CDR3 is 19 residues. The CDR3: CASSSVDPGLASSTDTQYF. The CDR3 DNA sequence: TGTGCCAGCAGCTCCGTCGATCCGGGACTAGCCAGTAGCACAGATACGCAGTATTTT.

This clonotype is medium-sized (0.01 to 0.1%) within its sample. CDR3 bases: TGCAGTGCTAGGAGTAAAGCGGGAGGGCCGGTCACCGGGGAGCTGTTTTTT. Amino acid sequence: CSARSKAGGPVTGELFF. This sequence joins TRBV20-1 and TRBJ2-2; 10 positions match TRBD2. With 3 bases clipped from V and 4 bases from J, the junction kept 11 bases outside the gene matches. The CDR3 runs to 17 residues. Germline V gene lookup returns CDR1 DFQATT and CDR2 SNEGSKA (reference sequence).

This chain links TRBV29-1 with TRBJ2-3; TRBD1 matches 8 bases. With V trimmed by 4 bases and J by 6 bases, 6 bases remained unmatched. This CDR3 region has 13 residues. The germline V gene has CDR1 SQVTM and CDR2 ANQGSEA. CDR3 coding DNA: TGCAGCGTTGGAAGGACAGGGTCGGATACGCAGTATTTT. This codes for CSVGRTGSDTQYF.

By share of the sample, this clonotype is medium-sized (0.01 to 0.1%). CDR3 region: CASSEPGGGYGYTF. In DNA, the CDR3 is TGTGCCAGCAGTGAACCAGGGGGCGGCTATGGCTACACCTTC. This chain uses TRBV6-1 with TRBJ1-2; 8 bases align to TRBD1. Per germline, CDR1 MNHNS and CDR2 SASEGT. CDR3 length: 14 amino acids. V gave up 2 bases and J gave up 4 bases; unmatched junction bases: 3.

Comment on this clonotype: A single base separates this from a much larger clone, so it may be a read error. This chain joins TRBV20-1 and TRBJ2-1; 9 bases are a match to TRBD2. The V gene end was trimmed by 8 bases and the J gene end by 4 bases; junction bases not matched to a gene: 9. Looked up from germline, CDR1 is DFQATT and CDR2 is SNEGSKA (reference sequence). This CDR3 region has 14 residues. The CDR3 spells CSTVAGVGYNEQFF. In DNA form, the CDR3 reads TGCAGTACAGTAGCGGGAGTGGGTTACAATGAGCAGTTCTTC.

Sample share makes this clonotype medium-sized. The J gene is TRBJ2-1, the V gene TRBV6-1, with 14 nucleotides matching TRBD2. The CDR3 contains 15 residues. Germline V gene lookup returns CDR1 MNHNS and CDR2 SASEGT. Unmatched junction bases numbered 1, after V lost 6 bases and J lost 3 bases. This CDR3 reads CASRGTSGGYNEQFF. DNA for the CDR3: TGTGCCAGCAGGGGGACTAGCGGGGGCTACAATGAGCAGTTCTTC.

The chain employs TRBV28 and TRBJ1-1, with D hard to call. V lost 4 bases, J lost 3 bases, and 12 bases lay in between. CDR1 is MDHEN, CDR2 SYDVKM, per germline. The CDR3 sequence is 14 residues long. CDR3 in amino acids: CASSSPPGDTEAFF. DNA for the CDR3: TGTGCCAGCAGTTCACCTCCCGGGGACACTGAAGCTTTCTTT.

By its share, this clonotype is medium-sized (0.01 to 0.1%). The rearrangement uses TRBV7-2 and TRBJ2-7, with D unclear. V lost 1 base, J lost 4 bases, and 5 bases lay in between. Looked up from germline, CDR1 is SGHTA and CDR2 is FQGNSA. The CDR3 contains 12 residues. The CDR3: CASSLGAYEQYF. CDR3 nucleotide sequence: TGTGCCAGCAGCTTAGGGGCTTACGAGCAGTACTTC.

This rearrangement joins TRBV20-1 to TRBJ2-7, with 10 bases aligning to TRBD1. The CDR3 has 12 residues. V lost 3 bases and J lost 4; bases outside the gene matches: 0. The germline V gene has CDR1 DFQATT and CDR2 SNEGSKA (reference sequence). The CDR3 coding sequence is TGCAGTGCTAGGGGACAGGGGTACGAGCAGTACTTC. This codes for CSARGQGYEQYF.

The V and J genes are TRBV7-6 and TRBJ2-2, with 8 bases identical to TRBD2. Per the germline V gene, CDR1 is SGHVS and CDR2 is FNYEAQ. This CDR3 comprises 17 residues. The trim removed 1 base at V and 4 bases at J, leaving 8 bases unmatched. CDR3 region: CASSLGPGGSITGELFF. The CDR3 DNA follows: TGTGCCAGCAGCTTAGGTCCGGGAGGGTCGATCACCGGGGAGCTGTTTTTT.

J is TRBJ1-2 and V is TRBV27; TRBD1 matches 7 bases. Germline loops: CDR1 MNHEY, CDR2 SMNVEV (reference sequence). The CDR3 loop spans 14 amino acids. Unmatched junction bases numbered 4, after V lost 1 base and J lost 5 bases. The CDR3 is CASSLFGTEYGYTF. The CDR3 DNA is TGTGCCAGCAGTTTATTTGGGACAGAATATGGCTACACCTTC.

This clonotype is labeled medium-sized. V and J are TRBV4-1 and TRBJ2-2, with 10 bases identical to TRBD2. The CDR3 totals 19 residues. With V trimmed by 0 bases and J by 4 bases, 11 bases remained unmatched. Germline V gene sequence: CDR1 MGHRA, CDR2 YSYEKL. CDR3 in amino acids: CASSQDGTVSGRGTGELFF. CDR3 DNA sequence: TGCGCCAGCAGCCAAGATGGGACTGTAAGCGGGAGGGGCACCGGGGAGCTGTTTTTT.

The chain combines TRBV20-1 with TRBJ2-3; TRBD2 matches at 10 bases. Germline CDR1 DFQATT, CDR2 SNEGSKA (reference sequence). The CDR3 sequence is 17 residues long. The V segment lost 1 base and the J segment 3 bases; nucleotides outside the gene matches: 10. This chain's CDR3 is CSARVVSGGATTDTQYF. The CDR3 DNA reads as TGCAGTGCTAGAGTGGTGAGCGGGGGGGCCACTACAGATACGCAGTATTTT.

By share, this clonotype counts as medium-sized. V and J are TRBV6-1 and TRBJ2-7, with unresolved D. The CDR3 is made up of 11 amino acids. Trimming cost V 7 bases and J 2 bases, with 6 bases left between them. The germline CDR1 and CDR2 sequences are MNHNS and SASEGT. The chain's CDR3 is CASIQAYEQYF. Written as DNA, the CDR3 is TGTGCCAGCATTCAGGCCTACGAGCAGTACTTC.

This clonotype is termed medium-sized. This chain connects TRBV18 to TRBJ1-5; the D gene is possibly TRBD1 (5 bases). Germline V CDR1 and CDR2: KGHSH, LQKENI. The V gene lost 6 bases and the J gene lost 6 bases, with 15 bases spanning the gap. There are 14 residues in the CDR3. The CDR3 DNA sequence: TGTGCCAGCTCTGCCGACAGCGGGAGTCAGCCCCAGCATTTT. It encodes CASSADSGSQPQHF.